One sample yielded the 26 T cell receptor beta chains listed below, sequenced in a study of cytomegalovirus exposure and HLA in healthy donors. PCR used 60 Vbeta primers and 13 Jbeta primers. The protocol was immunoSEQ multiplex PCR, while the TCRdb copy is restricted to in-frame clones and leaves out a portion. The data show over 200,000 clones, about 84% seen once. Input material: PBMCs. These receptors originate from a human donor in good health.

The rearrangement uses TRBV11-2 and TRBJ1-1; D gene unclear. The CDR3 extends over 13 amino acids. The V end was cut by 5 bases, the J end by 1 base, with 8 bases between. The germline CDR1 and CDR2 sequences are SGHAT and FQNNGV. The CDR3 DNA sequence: TGTGCCAGCAGCCGAGACACGAACACTGAAGCTTTCTTT. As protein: CASSRDTNTEAFF.

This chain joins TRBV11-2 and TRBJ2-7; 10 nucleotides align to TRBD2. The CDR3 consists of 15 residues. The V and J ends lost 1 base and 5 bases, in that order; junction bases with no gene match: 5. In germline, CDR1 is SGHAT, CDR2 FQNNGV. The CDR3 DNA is TGTGCCAGCAGCTTAGTTAGGACTAGCGGAAACGAGCAGTACTTC. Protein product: CASSLVRTSGNEQYF.

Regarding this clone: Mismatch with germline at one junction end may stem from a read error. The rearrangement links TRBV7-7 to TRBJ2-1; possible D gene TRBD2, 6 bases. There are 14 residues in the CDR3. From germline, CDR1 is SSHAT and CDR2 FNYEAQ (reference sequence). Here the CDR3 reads CASSLFGGSDEQFF. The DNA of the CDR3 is TGTGCTAGCAGCCTCTTCGGAGGGAGCGATGAGCAGTTCTTC.

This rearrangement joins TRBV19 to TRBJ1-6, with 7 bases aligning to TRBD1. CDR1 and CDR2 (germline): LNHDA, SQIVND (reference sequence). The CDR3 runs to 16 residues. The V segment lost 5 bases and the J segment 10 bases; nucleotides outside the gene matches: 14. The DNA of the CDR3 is TGTGCCAGTAGTGCCTCTCCGACAGGGCAGCGCTCACCCCTCCACTTT. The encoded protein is CASSASPTGQRSPLHF.

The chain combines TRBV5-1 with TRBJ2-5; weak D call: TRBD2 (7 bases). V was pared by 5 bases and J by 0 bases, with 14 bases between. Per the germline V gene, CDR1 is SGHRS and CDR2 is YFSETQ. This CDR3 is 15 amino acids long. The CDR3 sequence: CASRRGRGDQETQYF. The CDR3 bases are TGCGCCAGCAGGAGGGGGAGGGGGGACCAAGAGACCCAGTACTTC.

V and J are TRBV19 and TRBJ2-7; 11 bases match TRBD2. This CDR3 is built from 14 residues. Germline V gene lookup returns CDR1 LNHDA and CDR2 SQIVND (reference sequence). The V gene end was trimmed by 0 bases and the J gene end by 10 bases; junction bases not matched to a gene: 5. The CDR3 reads CASSIDRLAGGQYF. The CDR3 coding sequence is TGTGCCAGTAGTATAGATAGGCTAGCGGGAGGACAGTACTTC.

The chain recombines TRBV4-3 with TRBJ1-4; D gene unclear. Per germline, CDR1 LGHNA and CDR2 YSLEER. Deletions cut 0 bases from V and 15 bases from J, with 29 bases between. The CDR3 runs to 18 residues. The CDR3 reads CASSQDYQLTAPVRVVFF. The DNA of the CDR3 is TGCGCCAGCAGCCAAGATTACCAGTTAACAGCCCCGGTTCGTGTTGTGTTTTTT.

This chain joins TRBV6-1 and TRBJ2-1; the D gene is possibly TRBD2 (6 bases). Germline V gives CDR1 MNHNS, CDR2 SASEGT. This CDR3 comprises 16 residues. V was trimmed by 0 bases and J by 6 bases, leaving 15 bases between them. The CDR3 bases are TGTGCCAGCAGTGAAGCTTTCCATGGGGGGATCAATGAGCAGTTCTTC. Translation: CASSEAFHGGINEQFF.

This CDR3 is CASSGIAPNYGYTF. The CDR3 DNA reads as TGTGCCAGCAGTGGAATAGCCCCTAACTATGGCTACACCTTC. The chain is built from TRBV25-1 and TRBJ1-2, with unresolved D. CDR3 length: 14 amino acids. Per germline, CDR1 MGHDK and CDR2 SYGVNS. V dropped 4 bases and J dropped 0 bases, with 9 bases sitting between them.

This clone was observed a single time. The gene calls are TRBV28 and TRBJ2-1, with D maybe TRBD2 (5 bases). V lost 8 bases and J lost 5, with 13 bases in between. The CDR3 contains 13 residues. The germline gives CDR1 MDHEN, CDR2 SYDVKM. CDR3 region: CASLRDGDNEQFF. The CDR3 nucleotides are TGTGCCAGCCTGAGAGACGGGGACAATGAGCAGTTCTTC.

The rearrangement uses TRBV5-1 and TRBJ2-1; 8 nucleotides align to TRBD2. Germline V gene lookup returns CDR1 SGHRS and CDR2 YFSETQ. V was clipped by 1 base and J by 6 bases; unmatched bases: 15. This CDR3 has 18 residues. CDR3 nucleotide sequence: TGCGCCAGCAGCTTGATGGCACCGAGCGGGAGCTTGTTCAATGAGCAGTTCTTC. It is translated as CASSLMAPSGSLFNEQFF.

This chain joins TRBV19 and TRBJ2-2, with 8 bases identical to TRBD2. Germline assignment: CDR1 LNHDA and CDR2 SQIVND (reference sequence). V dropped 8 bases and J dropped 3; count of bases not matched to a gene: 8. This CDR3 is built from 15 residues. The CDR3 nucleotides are TGTGCCAGTCAAGGACTAGCCACTGACACCGGGGAGCTGTTTTTT. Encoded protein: CASQGLATDTGELFF.

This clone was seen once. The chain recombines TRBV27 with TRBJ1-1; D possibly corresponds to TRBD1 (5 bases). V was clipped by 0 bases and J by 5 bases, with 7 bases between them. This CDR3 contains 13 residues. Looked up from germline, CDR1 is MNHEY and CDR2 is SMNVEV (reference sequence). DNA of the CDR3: TGTGCCAGCAGTTTATCGCGGGGGACTGAAGCTTTCTTT. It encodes CASSLSRGTEAFF.

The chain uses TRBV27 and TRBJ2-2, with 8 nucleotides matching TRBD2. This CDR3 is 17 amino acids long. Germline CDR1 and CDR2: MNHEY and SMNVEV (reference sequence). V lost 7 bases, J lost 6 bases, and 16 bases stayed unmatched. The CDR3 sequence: CASTVAGGALGAGELFF. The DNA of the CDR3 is TGTGCCAGCACTGTTGCGGGAGGAGCCCTCGGGGCCGGGGAGCTGTTTTTT.

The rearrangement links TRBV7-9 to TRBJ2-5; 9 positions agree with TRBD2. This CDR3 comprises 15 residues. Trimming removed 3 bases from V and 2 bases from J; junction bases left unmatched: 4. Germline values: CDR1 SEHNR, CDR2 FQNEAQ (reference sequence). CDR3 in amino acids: CASSLIAGVQETQYF. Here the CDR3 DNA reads TGTGCCAGCAGCTTGATAGCGGGGGTTCAAGAGACCCAGTACTTC.

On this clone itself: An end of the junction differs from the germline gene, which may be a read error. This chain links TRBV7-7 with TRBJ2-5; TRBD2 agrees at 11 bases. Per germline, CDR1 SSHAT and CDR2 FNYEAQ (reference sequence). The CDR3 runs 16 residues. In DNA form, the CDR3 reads TGTGCTAGCAGCACCAGAGGGACTAGCGGAAAAGAGACCCAGTACTTC. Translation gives CASSTRGTSGKETQYF.

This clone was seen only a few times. Here the CDR3 reads CASRQSNSNQPQHF. The DNA of the CDR3 is TGTGCCAGCCGACAGTCTAATAGCAATCAGCCCCAGCATTTT. This chain joins TRBV28 and TRBJ1-5; possible D gene TRBD1, 5 bases. The CDR3 is 14 residues long. Germline loops: CDR1 MDHEN, CDR2 SYDVKM. V lost 8 bases and J lost 0, with 11 bases in between.

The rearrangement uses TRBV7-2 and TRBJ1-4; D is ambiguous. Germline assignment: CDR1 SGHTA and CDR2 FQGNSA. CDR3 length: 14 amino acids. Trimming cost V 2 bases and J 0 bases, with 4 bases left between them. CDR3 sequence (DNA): TGTGCCAGCAGCTTAAGAGCAACTAATGAAAAACTGTTTTTT. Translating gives CASSLRATNEKLFF.

The CDR3 region has the DNA TGTGCCAGCTCACACGGAGGGGTATACGAGCAGTACTTC. This sequence encodes CASSHGGVYEQYF. This chain joins TRBV18 and TRBJ2-7, with D possibly matching TRBD2 (6 bases). CDR1 is KGHSH and CDR2 is LQKENI in the germline V gene. The CDR3 totals 13 residues. Trimming took off 4 bases at V and 4 bases at J, with 11 bases between the two ends.

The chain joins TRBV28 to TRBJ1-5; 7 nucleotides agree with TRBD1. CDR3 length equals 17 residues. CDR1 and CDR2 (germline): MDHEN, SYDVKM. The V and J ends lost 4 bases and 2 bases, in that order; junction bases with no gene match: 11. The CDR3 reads CASSSSGGGFRNQPQHF. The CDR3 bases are TGTGCCAGCAGTTCCTCGGGAGGGGGCTTTCGCAATCAGCCCCAGCATTTT.

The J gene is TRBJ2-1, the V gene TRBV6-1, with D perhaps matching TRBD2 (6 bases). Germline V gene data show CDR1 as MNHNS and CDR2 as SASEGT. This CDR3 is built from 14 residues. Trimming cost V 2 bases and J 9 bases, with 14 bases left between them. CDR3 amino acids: CASSEQKLASEQFF. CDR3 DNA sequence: TGTGCCAGCAGTGAACAGAAACTAGCCAGTGAGCAGTTCTTC.

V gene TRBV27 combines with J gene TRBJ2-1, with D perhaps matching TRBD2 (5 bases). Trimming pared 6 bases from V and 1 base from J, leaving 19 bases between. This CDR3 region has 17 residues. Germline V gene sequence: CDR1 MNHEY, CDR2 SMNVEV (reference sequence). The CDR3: CASSSRYQEGSYNEQFF. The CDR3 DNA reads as TGTGCCAGCAGCTCCCGATATCAAGAGGGATCCTACAATGAGCAGTTCTTC.

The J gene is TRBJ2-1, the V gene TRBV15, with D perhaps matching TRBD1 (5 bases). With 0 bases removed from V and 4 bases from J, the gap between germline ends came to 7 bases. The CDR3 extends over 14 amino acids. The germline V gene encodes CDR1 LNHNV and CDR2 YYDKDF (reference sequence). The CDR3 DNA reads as TGTGCCACCAGCAGAGATACAGGTTACAATGAGCAGTTCTTC. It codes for CATSRDTGYNEQFF.

For the CDR3, the DNA is TGCGCCAGCAGCTTTGTGTCAGGGAGGGATTCACCCCTCCACTTT. Translation: CASSFVSGRDSPLHF. V and J are TRBV5-1 and TRBJ1-6, with D possibly being TRBD1 (5 bases). V was shortened by 2 bases and J by 8 bases, with 14 bases between the two germline ends. Germline values: CDR1 SGHRS, CDR2 YFSETQ. This CDR3 has 15 amino acids.

The CDR3 DNA follows: TGTGCCAGAGGACAGGGGATGTGCACTGAAGCTTTCTTT. The encoded protein is CARGQGMCTEAFF. This chain connects TRBV9 to TRBJ1-1; 9 positions agree with TRBD1. V was clipped by 8 bases and J by 4 bases; unmatched bases: 6. The CDR3 runs to 13 residues. Germline V gives CDR1 SGDLS, CDR2 YYNGEE.

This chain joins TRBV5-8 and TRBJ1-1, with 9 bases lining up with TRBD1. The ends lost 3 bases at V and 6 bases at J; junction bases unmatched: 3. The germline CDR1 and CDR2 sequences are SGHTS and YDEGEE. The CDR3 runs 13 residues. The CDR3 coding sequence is TGTGCCAGCAGCTACGACAGGGGGGCTGAAGCTTTCTTT. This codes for CASSYDRGAEAFF.